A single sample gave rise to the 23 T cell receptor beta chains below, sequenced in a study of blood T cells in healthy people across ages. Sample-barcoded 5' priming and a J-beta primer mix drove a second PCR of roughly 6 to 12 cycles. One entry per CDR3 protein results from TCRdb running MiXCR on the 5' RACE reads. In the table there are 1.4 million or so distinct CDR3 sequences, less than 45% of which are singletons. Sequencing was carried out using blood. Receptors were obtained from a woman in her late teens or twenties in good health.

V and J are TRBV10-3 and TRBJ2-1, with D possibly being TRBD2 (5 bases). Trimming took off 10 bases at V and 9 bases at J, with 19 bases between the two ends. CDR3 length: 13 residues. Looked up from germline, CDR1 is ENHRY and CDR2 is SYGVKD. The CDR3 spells CASSAAADFEQFF. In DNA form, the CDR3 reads TGTGCCAGTTCGGCGGCAGCGGACTTTGAGCAGTTCTTC.

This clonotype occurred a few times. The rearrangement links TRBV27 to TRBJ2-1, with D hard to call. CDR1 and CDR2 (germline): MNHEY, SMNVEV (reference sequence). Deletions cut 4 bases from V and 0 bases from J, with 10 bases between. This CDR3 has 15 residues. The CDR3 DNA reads TGTGCCAGCAGTTATCGATGGAGCTCCTACAATGAGCAGTTCTTC. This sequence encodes CASSYRWSSYNEQFF.

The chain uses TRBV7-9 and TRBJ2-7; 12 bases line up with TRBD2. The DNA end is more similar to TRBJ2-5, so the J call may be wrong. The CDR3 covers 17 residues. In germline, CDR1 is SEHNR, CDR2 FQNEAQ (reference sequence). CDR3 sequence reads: CASSLEGLAGFQETQYF. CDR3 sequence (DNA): TGTGCCAGCAGCTTAGAAGGACTAGCGGGATTCCAAGAGACCCAGTACTTC.

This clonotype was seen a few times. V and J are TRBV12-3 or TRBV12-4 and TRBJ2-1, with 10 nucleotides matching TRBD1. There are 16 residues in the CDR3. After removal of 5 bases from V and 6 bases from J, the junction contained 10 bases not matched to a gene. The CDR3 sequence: CASSPEPRTGGNEQFF. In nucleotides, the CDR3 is TGTGCCAGCAGTCCTGAACCCCGGACAGGGGGCAATGAGCAGTTCTTC.

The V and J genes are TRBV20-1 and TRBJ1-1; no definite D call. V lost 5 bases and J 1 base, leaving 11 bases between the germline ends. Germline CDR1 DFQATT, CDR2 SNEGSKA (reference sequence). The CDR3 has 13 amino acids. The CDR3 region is CSAVGSGNTEAFF. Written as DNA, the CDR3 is TGCAGTGCTGTCGGGAGCGGGAACACTGAAGCTTTCTTT.

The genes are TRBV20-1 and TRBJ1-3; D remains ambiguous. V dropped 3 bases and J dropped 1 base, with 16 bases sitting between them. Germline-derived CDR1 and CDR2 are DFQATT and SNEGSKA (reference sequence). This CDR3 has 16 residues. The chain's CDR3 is CSARGPLEPSGNTIYF. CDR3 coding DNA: TGCAGTGCTAGGGGTCCACTAGAACCATCTGGAAACACCATATATTTT.

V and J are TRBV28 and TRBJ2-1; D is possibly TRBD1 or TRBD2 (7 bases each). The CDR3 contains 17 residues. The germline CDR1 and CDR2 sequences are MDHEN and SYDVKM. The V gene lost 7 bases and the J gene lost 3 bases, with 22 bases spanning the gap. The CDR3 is CASTPGRGRGYYNEQFF. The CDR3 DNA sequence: TGTGCCAGCACCCCAGGGAGGGGCAGGGGGTACTACAATGAGCAGTTCTTC. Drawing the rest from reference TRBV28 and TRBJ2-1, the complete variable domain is DVKVTQSSRYLVKRTGEKVFLECVQDMDHENMFWYRQDPGLGLRLIYFSYDVKMKEKGDIPEGYSVSREKKERFSLILESASTNQTSMYLCASTPGRGRGYYNEQFFGPGTRLTVL.

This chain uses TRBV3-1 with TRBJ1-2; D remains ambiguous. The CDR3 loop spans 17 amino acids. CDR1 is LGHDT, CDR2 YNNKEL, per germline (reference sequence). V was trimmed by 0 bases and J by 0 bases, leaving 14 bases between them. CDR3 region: CASSQDRGGKANYGYTF. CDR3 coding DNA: TGTGCCAGCAGCCAAGACAGAGGAGGTAAAGCTAACTATGGCTACACCTTC.

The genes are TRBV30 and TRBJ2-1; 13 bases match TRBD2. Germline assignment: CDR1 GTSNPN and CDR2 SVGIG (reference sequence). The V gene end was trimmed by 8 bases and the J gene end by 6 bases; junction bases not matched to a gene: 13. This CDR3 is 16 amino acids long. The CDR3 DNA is TGTGCCCTGAGCCCAAAACTAGCGGGAGGGAGCAATGAGCAGTTCTTC. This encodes CALSPKLAGGSNEQFF.

In DNA, the CDR3 is TGTGCCAGCAGCCAAGCTACTAGCTACAATGAGCAGTACTTC. Its protein product is CASSQATSYNEQYF. The genes are TRBV4-2 and TRBJ2-7; perhaps TRBD2 as D (6 bases). The germline CDR1 and CDR2 sequences are LGHNA and YNFKEQ. This CDR3 is built from 14 residues. V gave up 1 base and J gave up 7 bases, with 14 bases separating them.

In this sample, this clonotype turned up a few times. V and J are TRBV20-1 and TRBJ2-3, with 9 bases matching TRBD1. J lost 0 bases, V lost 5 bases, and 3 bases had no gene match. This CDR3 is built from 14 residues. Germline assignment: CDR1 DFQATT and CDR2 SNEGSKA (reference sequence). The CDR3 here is CSAGGTGSTDTQYF. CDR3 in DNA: TGCAGTGCTGGCGGGACAGGGAGCACAGATACGCAGTATTTT.

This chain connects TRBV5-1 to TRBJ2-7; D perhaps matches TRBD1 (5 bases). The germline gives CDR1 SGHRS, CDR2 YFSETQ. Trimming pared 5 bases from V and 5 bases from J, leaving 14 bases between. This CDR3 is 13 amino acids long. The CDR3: CASRTGRVHEQYF. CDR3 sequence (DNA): TGCGCCAGCAGAACAGGCAGGGTTCACGAGCAGTACTTC.

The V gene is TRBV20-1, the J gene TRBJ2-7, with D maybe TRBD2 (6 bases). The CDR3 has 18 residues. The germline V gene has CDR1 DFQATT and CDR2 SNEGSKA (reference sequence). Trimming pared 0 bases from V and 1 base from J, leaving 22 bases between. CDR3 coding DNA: TGCAGTGCTAGAGATTGGGGCTTAGCGGACCTCAAGTCCTACGAGCAGTACTTC. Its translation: CSARDWGLADLKSYEQYF.

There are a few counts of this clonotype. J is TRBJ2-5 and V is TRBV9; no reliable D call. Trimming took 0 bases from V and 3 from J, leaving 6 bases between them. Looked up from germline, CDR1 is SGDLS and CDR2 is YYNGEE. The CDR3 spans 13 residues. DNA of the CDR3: TGTGCCAGCAGCGTAGTTTCCGAAGAGACCCAGTACTTC. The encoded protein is CASSVVSEETQYF.

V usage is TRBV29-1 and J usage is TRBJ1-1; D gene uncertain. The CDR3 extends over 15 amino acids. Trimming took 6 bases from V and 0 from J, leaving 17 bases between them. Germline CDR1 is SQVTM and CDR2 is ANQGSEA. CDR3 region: CSVAGLIRLNTEAFF. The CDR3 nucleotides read TGCAGCGTGGCCGGACTGATAAGATTGAACACTGAAGCTTTCTTT.

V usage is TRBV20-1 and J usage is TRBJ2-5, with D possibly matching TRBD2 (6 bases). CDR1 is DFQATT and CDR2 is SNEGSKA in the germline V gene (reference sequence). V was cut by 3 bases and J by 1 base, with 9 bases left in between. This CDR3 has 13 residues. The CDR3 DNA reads TGCAGTGCTAGGGACGGGAGCCAAGAGACCCAGTACTTC. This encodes CSARDGSQETQYF.

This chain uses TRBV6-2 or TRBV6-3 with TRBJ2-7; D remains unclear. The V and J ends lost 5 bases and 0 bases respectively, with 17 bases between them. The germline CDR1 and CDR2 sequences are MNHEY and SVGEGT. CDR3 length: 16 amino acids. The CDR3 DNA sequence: TGTGCCAGCAGTGAGCTTTGGGCTCCGAGCTCCTACGAGCAGTACTTC. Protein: CASSELWAPSSYEQYF.

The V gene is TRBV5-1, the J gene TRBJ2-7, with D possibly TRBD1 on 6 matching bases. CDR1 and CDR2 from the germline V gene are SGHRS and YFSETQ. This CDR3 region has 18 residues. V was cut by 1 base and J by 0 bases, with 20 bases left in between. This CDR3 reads CASSLKVPGTLVSYEQYF. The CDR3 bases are TGCGCCAGCAGCTTGAAGGTCCCTGGGACACTGGTCTCCTACGAGCAGTACTTC.

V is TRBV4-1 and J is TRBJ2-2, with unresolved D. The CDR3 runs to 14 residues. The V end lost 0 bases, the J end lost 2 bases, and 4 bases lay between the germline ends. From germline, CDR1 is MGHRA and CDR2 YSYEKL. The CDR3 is CASSQDQNTGELFF. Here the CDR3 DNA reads TGCGCCAGCAGCCAAGATCAAAACACCGGGGAGCTGTTTTTT.

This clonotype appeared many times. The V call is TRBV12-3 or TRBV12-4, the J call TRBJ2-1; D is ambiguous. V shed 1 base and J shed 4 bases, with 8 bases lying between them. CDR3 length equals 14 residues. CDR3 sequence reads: CASSLVGAYNEQFF. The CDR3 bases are TGTGCCAGCAGTTTAGTGGGTGCTTACAATGAGCAGTTCTTC.

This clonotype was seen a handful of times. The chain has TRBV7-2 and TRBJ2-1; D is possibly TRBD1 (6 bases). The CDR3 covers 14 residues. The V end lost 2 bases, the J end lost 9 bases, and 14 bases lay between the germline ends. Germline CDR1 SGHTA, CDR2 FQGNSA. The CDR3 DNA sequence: TGTGCCAGCAGCTTACAGACAGGAATCTCTGAGCAGTTCTTC. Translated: CASSLQTGISEQFF.

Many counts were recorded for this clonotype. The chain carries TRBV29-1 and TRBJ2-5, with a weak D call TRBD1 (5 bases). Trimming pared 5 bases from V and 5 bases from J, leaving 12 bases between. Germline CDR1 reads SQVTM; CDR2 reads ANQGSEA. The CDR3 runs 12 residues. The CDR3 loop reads CSVIQVRETQYF. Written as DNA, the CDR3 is TGCAGCGTTATACAGGTTCGCGAGACCCAGTACTTC. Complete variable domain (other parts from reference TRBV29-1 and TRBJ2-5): SAVISQKPSRDICQRGTSLTIQCQVDSQVTMMFWYRQQPGQSLTLIATANQGSEATYESGFVIDKFPISRPNLTFSTLTVSNMSPEDSSIYLCSVIQVRETQYFGPGTRLLVL.

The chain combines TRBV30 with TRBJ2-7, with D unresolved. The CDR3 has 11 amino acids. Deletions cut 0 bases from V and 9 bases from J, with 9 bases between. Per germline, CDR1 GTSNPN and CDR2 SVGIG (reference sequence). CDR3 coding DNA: TGTGCCTGGAGTGTATCCCTTAGGCAGTACTTC. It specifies CAWSVSLRQYF. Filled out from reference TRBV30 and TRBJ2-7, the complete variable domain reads SQTIHQWPATLVQPVGSPLSLECTVEGTSNPNLYWYRQAAGRGLQLLFYSVGIGQISSEVPQNLSASRPQDRQFILSSKKLLLSDSGFYLCAWSVSLRQYFGPGTRLTVT.